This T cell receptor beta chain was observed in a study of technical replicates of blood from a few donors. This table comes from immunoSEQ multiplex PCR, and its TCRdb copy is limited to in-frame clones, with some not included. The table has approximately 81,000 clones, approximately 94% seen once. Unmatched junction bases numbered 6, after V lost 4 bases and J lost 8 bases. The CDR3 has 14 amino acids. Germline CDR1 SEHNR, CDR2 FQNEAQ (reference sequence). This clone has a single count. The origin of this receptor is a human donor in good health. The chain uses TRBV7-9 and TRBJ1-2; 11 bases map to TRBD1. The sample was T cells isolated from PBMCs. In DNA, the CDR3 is TGTGCCAGCAGCTACATGGACAGGGGGCAAGGCTACACCTTC. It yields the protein CASSYMDRGQGYTF.